A selection of T cell receptor beta chains follows, all from one sample in a study of Ad26.COV2.S vaccination and SARS-CoV-2 variants. Only in-frame clones appear in the TCRdb table, and some are missing; sequencing was by immunoSEQ multiplex PCR. The sample has more than 250,000 clones; around 87% are singletons. This specimen was peripheral blood, taken in a trial of Ad26.COV2.S vaccine versus placebo. These receptors were taken from a person aged 18-60 years who received the Ad26.COV2.S COVID-19 vaccine or a placebo. The CDR3 runs from the conserved cysteine through the conserved F or W. D genes are given only for firm matches. Not every row has a clone size; where given, it reads once, few, many or a size class.

cdr3_aa cdr3_nt d_call v_call clone_size j_call
CASSPSGGILYGYTF TGTGCCAGCAGTCCCTCAGGGGGCATCCTTTATGGCTACACCTTC TRBD1 TRBV6-5 NA TRBJ1-2
CAINPGQGFYGYTF TGTGCCATCAACCCGGGACAGGGGTTCTATGGCTACACCTTC TRBD1 TRBV10-3 NA TRBJ1-2
CAISEGRDREAFF TGTGCCATCAGTGAAGGTAGGGACAGGGAAGCTTTCTTT TRBD1 TRBV10-3 NA TRBJ1-1
CAGRQGHNEQFF TGTGCCGGAAGACAGGGCCACAATGAGCAGTTCTTC TRBD1 TRBV6-5 NA TRBJ2-1
CAWSVLRLRGQGAYEQYF TGTGCCTGGAGTGTACTTCGCCTTCGGGGACAGGGGGCCTACGAGCAGTACTTC TRBD1 TRBV30 NA TRBJ2-7
CASSPVGATNEKLFF TGTGCCAGCAGCCCTGTGGGGGCCACTAATGAAAAACTGTTTTTT NA TRBV7-2 NA TRBJ1-4
CASTGLAGPGELFF TGTGCCAGCACCGGACTAGCGGGACCCGGGGAGCTGTTTTTT TRBD2 TRBV2 NA TRBJ2-2
CASSPPYTRNYGYTF TGTGCCAGCTCACCCCCCTACACACGCAACTATGGCTACACCTTC NA TRBV18 NA TRBJ1-2
CASGVVGSKTQYF TGTGCCAGCGGTGTTGTGGGAAGTAAGACGCAGTATTTT NA TRBV25-1 NA TRBJ2-3
CASSQTGTATDTQYF TGTGCCAGCAGCCAGACCGGGACAGCCACAGATACGCAGTATTTT TRBD1 TRBV11-2 NA TRBJ2-3
CASSLGQGYNEQFF TGTGCCAGCAGCTTGGGGCAGGGGTACAATGAGCAGTTCTTC NA TRBV5-6 NA TRBJ2-1
CASSSLGFGYGYTF TGTGCCAGCAGCTCTTTAGGGTTCGGCTATGGCTACACCTTC NA TRBV5-8 NA TRBJ1-2
CSVGGTSGMYNEQFF TGCAGCGTTGGAGGGACTAGCGGGATGTACAATGAGCAGTTCTTC TRBD2 TRBV29-1 NA TRBJ2-1
CASSLAYSGEKLFF TGTGCCAGCAGCTTGGCCTATTCGGGGGAAAAACTGTTTTTT NA TRBV5-6 NA TRBJ1-4
CASSMGNSSPGELFF TGTGCCAGTAGTATGGGGAACTCCTCTCCCGGGGAGCTGTTTTTT NA TRBV19 NA TRBJ2-2
CSASWQGQNTIYF TGCAGTGCTAGTTGGCAGGGGCAAAACACCATATATTTT NA TRBV20-1 NA TRBJ1-3
CASSRNRKTGELFF TGTGCCAGCAGCCGAAATCGGAAAACCGGGGAGCTGTTTTTT NA TRBV7-6 NA TRBJ2-2
CASSPEQGAPNNYGYTF TGTGCCAGCAGTCCCGAACAGGGGGCGCCTAATAACTATGGCTACACCTTC TRBD1 TRBV6-6 NA TRBJ1-2
CASSNHVGRTLYPHTEAFF TGTGCCAGCAGCAACCACGTGGGGAGGACGTTATACCCCCACACTGAAGCTTTCTTT NA TRBV21-1 NA TRBJ1-1
CASSVEDRITEAFF TGTGCCAGTAGTGTCGAAGACAGAATAACTGAAGCTTTCTTT NA TRBV19 NA TRBJ1-1
CASSPQGQGAAYEQYF TGTGCCAGCTCACCACAGGGACAGGGGGCCGCCTACGAGCAGTACTTC TRBD1 TRBV18 NA TRBJ2-7
CASSIILAGSAYEQYF TGTGCCAGTAGTATAATCCTCGCTGGGTCGGCCTACGAGCAGTACTTC NA TRBV19 NA TRBJ2-7
CASSVHKGAGGTEAFF TGTGCCAGCAGCGTACACAAGGGAGCCGGGGGCACTGAAGCTTTCTTT NA TRBV9 NA TRBJ1-1
CASSPRQGPGLAEPSSYNEQFF TGTGCCAGCAGCCCCAGACAGGGGCCGGGACTAGCGGAACCGAGCTCCTACAATGAGCAGTTCTTC TRBD2 TRBV7-4 NA TRBJ2-1
CASSPDRNYGYTF TGTGCCAGCAGCCCTGACAGAAACTATGGCTACACCTTC NA TRBV5-4 few TRBJ1-2
CASSSPDRGSSYEQYF TGTGCCAGCAGTTCCCCGGACAGAGGGAGCTCCTACGAGCAGTACTTC NA TRBV6-6 NA TRBJ2-7
CASSLVGLAAYNEQFF TGTGCCAGCAGCTTAGTAGGGCTAGCAGCCTACAATGAGCAGTTCTTC NA TRBV11-1 NA TRBJ2-1
CASSLGQGVMNYGYTF TGTGCCAGCAGCTTAGGCCAGGGGGTGATGAACTATGGCTACACCTTC TRBD1 TRBV5-4 NA TRBJ1-2
CASSPPAGEQETQYF TGTGCCAGCAGTCCACCCGCGGGGGAGCAAGAGACCCAGTACTTC TRBD2 TRBV28 once TRBJ2-5
CASSERQINTEAFF TGTGCCAGCAGTGAAAGACAGATTAACACTGAAGCTTTCTTT NA TRBV2 NA TRBJ1-1
CASSQQPNTEAFF TGTGCCAGCAGCCAACAGCCGAACACTGAAGCTTTCTTT NA TRBV14 NA TRBJ1-1
CASPISHEQYF TGTGCCAGCCCCATAAGCCACGAGCAGTACTTC NA TRBV5-8 NA TRBJ2-7